This TCR beta chain was captured by sequencing in a study of graft-versus-host responses after intestinal transplantation. The overall study: Tacrolimus plus steroids were given to all recipients for two to three years, preceded by anti-thymocyte globulin induction.

Whole-study findings and limits: Circulating GvH clone levels at their peak were associated with HvG declines (early post-transplant). Detection of GvH clones occurred in recipient marrow, and some had their first appearance in ileum or blood. In patients with graft-donor T cell macrochimerism, allograft graft-versus-host to host-versus-graft clonal ratios were high.

This CDR3 is 12 amino acids long. The germline V gene has CDR1 MGHDK and CDR2 SYGVNS. The germline V and J ends were trimmed by 7 bases and 2 bases, with 8 bases remaining between them. As concerns this clone: Its matching antigen is unknown.

Profiling relied on immunoSEQ multiplex PCR, and the TCRdb table lists in-frame clones only, not all of them. The sample yields around 50,000 clones, about 88% seen once. The origin of this receptor is a human donor who was the organ donor for an intestinal transplant. This rearrangement joins TRBV25-1 to TRBJ1-2; no clear D. The material was unstimulated CD4+ T cells sorted from spleen or lymph node cells, obtained before transplant. The DNA of the CDR3 is TGTGCCAGCATGTCCGGCAACTATGGCTACACCTTC. It codes for CASMSGNYGYTF.